Listed here are 12 T cell receptor beta chains from one sample, sequenced in a study of graft-versus-host responses after intestinal transplantation. No antigen has been identified for these receptors. Generated by immunoSEQ multiplex PCR, the TCRdb table keeps only in-frame clones and is missing some. The sample includes about 90,000 clones, 91% of them seen just once. Material: unstimulated CD4+ T cells sorted from spleen or lymph node cells, obtained before transplant. These receptor sequences come from a human donor who was the organ donor for an intestinal transplant.

The chain recombines TRBV6-1 with TRBJ2-3; D not certain. CDR1 and CDR2 from the germline V gene are MNHNS and SASEGT. The CDR3 extends over 14 amino acids. With 2 bases removed from V and 2 bases from J, the gap between germline ends came to 8 bases. CDR3 residues: CASSELADTDTQYF. DNA of the CDR3: TGTGCCAGCAGTGAACTGGCAGACACAGATACGCAGTATTTT.

The chain recombines TRBV6-6 with TRBJ2-5, with D uncertain. Between the trimmed V and J ends, which lost 7 bases and 5 bases, there was a span of 14 bases. The CDR3 is made up of 13 amino acids. CDR1 is MNHNY and CDR2 is SVGAGI in the germline V gene (reference sequence). The CDR3 nucleotides are TGTGCCAGCACCTACGGTCCTGCGGAGACCCAGTACTTC. It specifies CASTYGPAETQYF.

The sample holds one count of this clone. The rearrangement links TRBV10-3 to TRBJ2-2, with 10 positions matching TRBD2. The CDR3 is 13 amino acids. The V gene's germline CDR1 is ENHRY and CDR2 SYGVKD. V trimming: 6 bases; J trimming: 5 bases; junction bases outside the gene matches: 0. The CDR3 loop is CAIRTSGTGELFF. Here the CDR3 DNA reads TGTGCCATCAGGACTAGCGGGACCGGGGAGCTGTTTTTT.

V usage is TRBV5-1 and J usage is TRBJ2-1; TRBD2 aligns across 10 bases. V lost 3 bases and J lost 5; bases outside the gene matches: 5. The length of the CDR3 is 15 residues. Germline values: CDR1 SGHRS, CDR2 YFSETQ. As DNA, the CDR3 is TGCGCCAGCAGCTGGGTAGCGGGGGGTAACAATGAGCAGTTCTTC. As protein: CASSWVAGGNNEQFF.

The chain carries TRBV4-2 and TRBJ2-5; 10 bases line up with TRBD2. In germline, CDR1 is LGHNA, CDR2 YNFKEQ. The CDR3 is made up of 22 amino acids. The V and J ends lost 4 bases and 5 bases, in that order; junction bases with no gene match: 28. CDR3: CASSRNSRWLAGAWPQGETQYF. The CDR3 DNA follows: TGTGCCAGCAGCCGAAATAGCCGGTGGCTAGCGGGAGCCTGGCCTCAGGGGGAGACCCAGTACTTC.

This sequence joins TRBV4-1 and TRBJ1-4; D unresolved. Germline loops: CDR1 MGHRA, CDR2 YSYEKL. V lost 4 bases and J 0 bases, leaving 12 bases between the germline ends. This CDR3 contains 16 residues. The CDR3 DNA sequence: TGCGCCAGCAGCCCCGCCGGGTGGGCAACTAATGAAAAACTGTTTTTT. It translates to CASSPAGWATNEKLFF.

This chain joins TRBV11-3 and TRBJ1-4; TRBD1 matches 11 bases. CDR1 is SGHNT and CDR2 is YENEEA in the germline V gene. Unmatched junction bases numbered 5, after V lost 3 bases and J lost 8 bases. This CDR3 is 15 amino acids long. The DNA of the CDR3 is TGTGCCAGCAGCTTGTTGGGACAGGGGGGAGAAAAACTGTTTTTT. Translation: CASSLLGQGGEKLFF. The variable domain in full, completed from reference TRBV11-3 and TRBJ1-4, reads EAGVVQSPRYKIIEKKQPVAFWCNPISGHNTLYWYLQNLGQGPELLIRYENEEAVDDSQLPKDRFSAERLKGVDSTLKIQPAELGDSAVYLCASSLLGQGGEKLFFGSGTQLSVL.

The chain uses TRBV7-6 and TRBJ2-1; D is unresolved. Germline V gene data show CDR1 as SGHVS and CDR2 as FNYEAQ. V was trimmed by 2 bases and J by 2 bases, leaving 13 bases between them. The CDR3 is 16 residues long. The CDR3 reads CASSLSPSNTYNEQFF. The CDR3 DNA reads as TGTGCCAGCAGCTTAAGCCCATCAAATACCTACAATGAGCAGTTCTTC.

The chain carries TRBV6-4 and TRBJ1-6; TRBD1 might be the D (6 bases). The V gene lost 7 bases and the J gene lost 15 bases, with 19 bases spanning the gap. Germline assignment: CDR1 MRHNA and CDR2 SNTAGT. The CDR3 has 13 amino acids. The DNA for the CDR3 is TGTGCCAGCACCCTCTCAGGGGCCGGAGACCTCCACTTT. Translated, it gives CASTLSGAGDLHF.

The rearrangement joins TRBV5-1 to TRBJ2-1, with 8 bases lining up with TRBD1. This CDR3 comprises 15 residues. The germline CDR1 and CDR2 sequences are SGHRS and YFSETQ. With V trimmed by 4 bases and J by 10 bases, 13 bases remained unmatched. This CDR3 is CASSPDRAQRGEQFF. CDR3 nucleotide sequence: TGCGCCAGCAGCCCGGACAGGGCCCAAAGGGGGGAGCAGTTCTTC.

V usage is TRBV6-5 and J usage is TRBJ2-7, with 11 bases matching TRBD2. The V segment lost 6 bases and the J segment 4 bases; nucleotides outside the gene matches: 5. The CDR3 has 14 residues. Germline CDR1 reads MNHEY; CDR2 reads SVGAGI. CDR3 coding DNA: TGTGCCAGCAGAGCCGGGACTAGCGGTTACGAGCAGTACTTC. Protein sequence: CASRAGTSGYEQYF.

The chain recombines TRBV19 with TRBJ2-5, with TRBD2 as a possible D gene (6 bases). This CDR3 is 18 amino acids long. The V gene's germline CDR1 is LNHDA and CDR2 SQIVND (reference sequence). Trimming cost V 3 bases and J 2 bases, with 22 bases left between them. CDR3 DNA: TGTGCCAGTAGTATGCGGCCCGGGGACTTCTTAACACAAGAGACCCAGTACTTC. The encoded protein is CASSMRPGDFLTQETQYF.